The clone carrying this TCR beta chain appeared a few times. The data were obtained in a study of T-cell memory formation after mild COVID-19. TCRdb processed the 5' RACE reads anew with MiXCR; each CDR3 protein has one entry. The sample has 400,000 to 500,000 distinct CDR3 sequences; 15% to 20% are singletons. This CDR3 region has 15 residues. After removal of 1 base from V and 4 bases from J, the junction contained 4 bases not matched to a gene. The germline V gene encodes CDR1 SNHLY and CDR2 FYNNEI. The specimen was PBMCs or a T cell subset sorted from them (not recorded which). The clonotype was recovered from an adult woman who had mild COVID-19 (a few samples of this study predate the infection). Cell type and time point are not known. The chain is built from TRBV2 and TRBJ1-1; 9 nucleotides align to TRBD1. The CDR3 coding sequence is TGTGCCAGCAGTGAAGAGGGACAGGGTACCACTGAAGCTTTCTTT. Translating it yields CASSEEGQGTTEAFF.